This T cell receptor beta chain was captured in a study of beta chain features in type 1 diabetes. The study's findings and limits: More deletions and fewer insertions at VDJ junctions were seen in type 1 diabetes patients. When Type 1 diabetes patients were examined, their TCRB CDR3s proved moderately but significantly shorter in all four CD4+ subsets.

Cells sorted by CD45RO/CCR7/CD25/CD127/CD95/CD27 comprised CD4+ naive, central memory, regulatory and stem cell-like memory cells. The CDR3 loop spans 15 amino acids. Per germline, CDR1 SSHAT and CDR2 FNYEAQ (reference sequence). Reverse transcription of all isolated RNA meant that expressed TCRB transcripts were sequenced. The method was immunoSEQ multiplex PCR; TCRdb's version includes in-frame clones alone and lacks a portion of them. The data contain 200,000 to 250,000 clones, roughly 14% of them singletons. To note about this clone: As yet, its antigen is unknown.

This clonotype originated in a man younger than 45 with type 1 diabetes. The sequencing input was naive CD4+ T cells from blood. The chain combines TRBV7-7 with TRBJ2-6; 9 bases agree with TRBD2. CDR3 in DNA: TGTGCTACGGCGGGGGGGATCTCTGGGGCCAACGTCCTGACTTTC. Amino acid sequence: CATAGGISGANVLTF. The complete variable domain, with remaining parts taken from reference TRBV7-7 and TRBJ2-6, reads GAGVSQSPRYKVTKRGQDVTLRCDPISSHATLYWYQQALGQGPEFLTYFNYEAQPDKSGLPSDRFSAERPEGSISTLTIQRTEQRDSAMYRCATAGGISGANVLTFGAGSRLTVL.